A selection of T cell receptor beta chains follows, all from one sample in a study of OX40 agonist ivuxolimab in advanced cancers. This table comes from immunoSEQ multiplex PCR, and its TCRdb copy is limited to in-frame clones, with some not included. The repertoire has 40,000 to 45,000 clones, about 88% of them found once; the top ten carry roughly 16%. Sequencing used CD4+ or CD8+ T cells sorted from blood, obtained in a trial of the OX40 agonist ivuxolimab. Receptors were obtained from an adult with an advanced solid tumor such as melanoma, head and neck, liver or kidney cancer. Each CDR3 is given with its conserved first and last residue. A D gene is named only where the DNA matches it firmly. Size is omitted from some rows. Given values are once, few, many or a class for expanded clones.

v_call: TRBV19
j_call: TRBJ1-3
clone_size: few
d_call: .
cdr3_nt: TGTGCCAGTAGGCCGGGAGAAAGGTACACCATATATTTT
cdr3_aa: CASRPGERYTIYF

v_call: TRBV9
j_call: TRBJ2-1
clone_size: .
d_call: .
cdr3_nt: TGTGCCAGCAGCGAAGTCGAGCGCCGCGATTCTTATGAGCAGTTCTTC
cdr3_aa: CASSEVERRDSYEQFF

v_call: TRBV13
j_call: TRBJ1-1
clone_size: .
d_call: .
cdr3_nt: TGTGCCACCAGCCCGGGAAGGGGGACTGAAGCTTTCTTT
cdr3_aa: CATSPGRGTEAFF

v_call: TRBV30
j_call: TRBJ1-3
clone_size: few
d_call: TRBD1
cdr3_nt: TGTGCCTGGAGTGAGGGGACAGGGGCTGGAAACACCATATATTTT
cdr3_aa: CAWSEGTGAGNTIYF

v_call: TRBV9
j_call: TRBJ2-3
clone_size: .
d_call: .
cdr3_nt: TGTGCCAGCAGCGACTATGGCGTTAGGGGGGATACGCAGTATTTT
cdr3_aa: CASSDYGVRGDTQYF

v_call: TRBV6-5
j_call: TRBJ2-1
clone_size: .
d_call: .
cdr3_nt: TGTGCCAGCAGTCCCGAAGAGATACATGAGCAGTTCTTC
cdr3_aa: CASSPEEIHEQFF

v_call: TRBV29-1
j_call: TRBJ1-6
clone_size: .
d_call: .
cdr3_nt: TGCAGCGCCTCCCAGGCAGGGGAAGGTTCACCCCTCCACTTT
cdr3_aa: CSASQAGEGSPLHF

v_call: TRBV30
j_call: TRBJ1-5
clone_size: .
d_call: .
cdr3_nt: TGTGCCTGGAGTCTAGTAGGGTTCAATCAGCCCCAGCATTTT
cdr3_aa: CAWSLVGFNQPQHF

v_call: TRBV4-3
j_call: TRBJ1-6
clone_size: .
d_call: TRBD1
cdr3_nt: TGCGCCAGCAGCCAAGGGACAGGGAATAATTCACCCCTCCACTTT
cdr3_aa: CASSQGTGNNSPLHF

v_call: TRBV29-1
j_call: TRBJ2-1
clone_size: .
d_call: TRBD2
cdr3_nt: TGCAGCATCAGGAGGCGGGAGACCTACAATGAGCAGTTCTTC
cdr3_aa: CSIRRRETYNEQFF

v_call: TRBV16
j_call: TRBJ2-1
clone_size: once
d_call: .
cdr3_nt: TGTGCCAGCAGCCAAGGACCGCCGATACTCTCTAATGAGCAGTTCTTC
cdr3_aa: CASSQGPPILSNEQFF

v_call: TRBV14
j_call: TRBJ1-2
clone_size: .
d_call: TRBD1
cdr3_nt: TGTGCCAGCAGCCTCCTGGGTGGGACAGAGAGCGACTATGGCTACACCTTC
cdr3_aa: CASSLLGGTESDYGYTF

v_call: TRBV5-1
j_call: TRBJ2-7
clone_size: .
d_call: .
cdr3_nt: TGCGCCAGCAGCTTGATCGGCTACGAGCAGTACTTC
cdr3_aa: CASSLIGYEQYF

v_call: TRBV4-1
j_call: TRBJ1-5
clone_size: .
d_call: .
cdr3_nt: TGCGCCAGCAGCCAGGAGGGGCTTCATCAGCCCCAGCATTTT
cdr3_aa: CASSQEGLHQPQHF

v_call: TRBV6-6
j_call: TRBJ2-1
clone_size: .
d_call: TRBD2
cdr3_nt: TGTGCCACGGGGTCGCGGGAGGGAAATGAGCAGTTCTTC
cdr3_aa: CATGSREGNEQFF

v_call: TRBV30
j_call: TRBJ2-7
clone_size: .
d_call: .
cdr3_nt: TGTGCCTTAGACGTCGTGGGGGGTAGCTCCTACGAGCAGTACTTC
cdr3_aa: CALDVVGGSSYEQYF

v_call: TRBV4-3
j_call: TRBJ1-2
clone_size: .
d_call: .
cdr3_nt: TGCGCCAGCAGCCAAGAAGGACGGGATCTTTATGGCTACACCTTC
cdr3_aa: CASSQEGRDLYGYTF